This T cell receptor (beta chain) was observed in a study of blood T cell repertoires in COVID-19. About the research overall: Collection of acute and convalescent COVID-19 samples took place in the United States, Italy and Spain. T cells, B-cell-depleted T cells, or PBMCs provided the cDNA or gDNA that served as material.

Patients of the Seattle cohort, enrolled during active infection, were followed longitudinally. CDR1 is KGHSH, CDR2 LQKENI, per germline. CDR3 size: 13 residues. V was trimmed by 3 bases and J by 4 bases, leaving 9 bases between them. Authors' analysis steps: Estimated nucleated cell counts came from reference gene primer amplification. Repertoires were generated with immunoSEQ multiplex PCR, while TCRdb's copy carries only in-frame clones and drops some. The V and J calls and the clone size are those of that table, but D and trimming were determined from the DNA. The sample lists 250,000 to 350,000 clones; more than 80% were seen once.

The rearrangement links TRBV18 to TRBJ2-5; D is possibly TRBD2 (6 bases). The clonotype comes from a woman between 50 and 59 years old with COVID-19, enrolled during active disease. Sequencing was performed on peripheral blood. CDR3 sequence reads: CASSPWGLETQYF. As DNA, the CDR3 is TGTGCCAGCTCACCGTGGGGACTAGAGACCCAGTACTTC.